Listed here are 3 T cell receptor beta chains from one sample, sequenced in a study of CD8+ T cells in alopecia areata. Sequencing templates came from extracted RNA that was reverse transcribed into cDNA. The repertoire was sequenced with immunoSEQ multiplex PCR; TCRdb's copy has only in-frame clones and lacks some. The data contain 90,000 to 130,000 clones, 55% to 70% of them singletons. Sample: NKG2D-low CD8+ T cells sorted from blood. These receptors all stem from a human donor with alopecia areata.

For the CDR3, the DNA is TGTGCCAGCAGTTACGATTGGCGGGAGGCACAAGAGACCCAGTACTTC. This encodes CASSYDWREAQETQYF. The gene calls are TRBV6-5 and TRBJ2-5; 8 bases agree with TRBD2. The length of the CDR3 is 16 residues. The V and J ends lost 2 bases and 2 bases, in that order; junction bases with no gene match: 7. CDR1 is MNHEY and CDR2 is SVGAGI in the germline V gene.

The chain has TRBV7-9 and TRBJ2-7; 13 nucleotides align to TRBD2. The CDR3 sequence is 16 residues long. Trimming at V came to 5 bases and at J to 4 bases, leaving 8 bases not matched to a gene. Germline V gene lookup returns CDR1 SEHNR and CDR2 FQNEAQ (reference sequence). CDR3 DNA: TGTGCCAGCAGCCTACCCCGGACTAGCGGGAGATACGAGCAGTACTTC. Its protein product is CASSLPRTSGRYEQYF.

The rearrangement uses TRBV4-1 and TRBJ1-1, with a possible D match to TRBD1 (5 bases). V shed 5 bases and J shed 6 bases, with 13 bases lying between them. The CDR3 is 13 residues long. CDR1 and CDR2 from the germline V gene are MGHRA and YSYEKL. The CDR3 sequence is CASSEWGVPEAFF. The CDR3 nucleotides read TGCGCCAGCAGCGAATGGGGGGTACCTGAAGCTTTCTTT.